Listed below are T cell receptor beta chains from one sample, sequenced in a study of cytotoxic CD8 clonotypes in ibrutinib-treated CLL. The protocol was immunoSEQ multiplex PCR, while the TCRdb copy is restricted to in-frame clones and leaves out a portion. The repertoire holds over 250,000 clones, with around 77% as singletons. The sequencing used PBMCs, collected at disease progression, from a patient treated with ibrutinib. The receptors were sampled from a human donor with chronic lymphocytic leukemia. The CDR3 runs from the conserved cysteine through the conserved F or W. The order of the fields is clone size, V gene, D gene, J gene, CDR3 DNA, CDR3 protein. D genes are given only for firm matches. Clone size is shown for a subset of rows, as once, few, many or a class of expanded clone.

>-|TRBV7-9|-|TRBJ2-1
TGTGCCAGCAGCCCAACCCGGGGGAGCTCCTACAATGAGCAGTTCTTC
CASSPTRGSSYNEQFF
>-|TRBV25-1|TRBD2|TRBJ2-3
TGTGCCAGCAGTGACCCCGAGCAGGGACTAGCGGCGCAGTATTTT
CASSDPEQGLAAQYF
>-|TRBV7-9|TRBD1|TRBJ1-3
TGTGCCAGCAGCCCAGGGACAGGACCTGGAAACACCATATATTTT
CASSPGTGPGNTIYF
>-|TRBV5-1|-|TRBJ2-2
TGCGCCAGCAGCTTGACGGGACCCTACACCGGGGAGCTGTTTTTT
CASSLTGPYTGELFF
>-|TRBV4-2|-|TRBJ2-1
TGTGCCAGCAGCCAAGTCGGCGCGAGCTCCTACAATGAGCAGTTCTTC
CASSQVGASSYNEQFF
>few|TRBV6-5|-|TRBJ1-6
TGTGCCAGCAACCAAATAAATTCACCCCTCCACTTT
CASNQINSPLHF
>once|TRBV7-9|-|TRBJ1-2
TGTGCCAGCAGCCACCCCAGGGGCAGGTGGGATACTAGTTATGGCTACACCTTC
CASSHPRGRWDTSYGYTF
>once|TRBV6-5|-|TRBJ1-2
TGTGCCAGCAGTTACGGGGGCTATGGCTACACCTTC
CASSYGGYGYTF
>once|TRBV4-3|-|TRBJ2-7
TGCGCCAGCAGCATTGGGAACGGTGGGGGTTACGAGCAGTACTTC
CASSIGNGGGYEQYF
>-|TRBV10-3|-|TRBJ2-7
TGTGCCATCAGGGACAGCTACTCCTACGAGCAGTACTTC
CAIRDSYSYEQYF
>-|TRBV5-1|-|TRBJ2-5
TGCGCCAGCAAACTCGGGACTTACCAAGAGACCCAGTACTTC
CASKLGTYQETQYF
>-|TRBV2|-|TRBJ2-5
TGTGCCAGCTTACTAGGAACAGAGACCCAGTACTTC
CASLLGTETQYF
>-|TRBV2|TRBD2|TRBJ2-7
TGTGCCAGCAGGCGTCTAGCGGGACCCTACGAGCAGTACTTC
CASRRLAGPYEQYF
>-|TRBV9|TRBD2|TRBJ2-1
TGTGCCAGCAGCGAGACTAGCGGGAAATACAATGAGCAGTTCTTC
CASSETSGKYNEQFF
>once|TRBV5-4|TRBD2|TRBJ2-1
TGTGCCAGCAGCTTGGCCCCGGGACTAGAATACAATGAGCAGTTCTTC
CASSLAPGLEYNEQFF
>-|TRBV7-9|-|TRBJ2-1
TGTGCCAGCAGCTTATTGGTACAGGGACCCTACAATGAGCAGTTCTTC
CASSLLVQGPYNEQFF
>-|TRBV2|-|TRBJ2-2
TGTGCCAGCACCAATAAAGCGAACACCGGGGAGCTGTTTTTT
CASTNKANTGELFF
>-|TRBV4-1|-|TRBJ1-4
TGCGCCAGCAGCCAAGAGGCCGGTGAAAAACTGTTTTTT
CASSQEAGEKLFF
>once|TRBV9|-|TRBJ2-3
TGTGCCAGCAGCGCCTGGGGGATTGGGGATACGCAGTATTTT
CASSAWGIGDTQYF
>-|TRBV11-3|TRBD1|TRBJ2-2
TGTGCCAGCAGCCAGACAGGGGGCACCGGGGAGCTGTTTTTT
CASSQTGGTGELFF
>-|TRBV29-1|-|TRBJ1-3
TGCAGCGTTGGAGGGAGCTCTGGAAACACCATATATTTT
CSVGGSSGNTIYF
>-|TRBV27|-|TRBJ2-6
TGTGCCAGCAGTATCTCTGGGGCCAACGTCCTGACTTTC
CASSISGANVLTF
>-|TRBV6-6|TRBD1|TRBJ1-4
TGTGCCAGCAGTTACAGGGGGACAGGTGAAAAACTGTTTTTT
CASSYRGTGEKLFF
>-|TRBV7-9|-|TRBJ1-4
TGTGCCAGCAGCTACTCCGGGGGAACTAATGAAAAACTGTTTTTT
CASSYSGGTNEKLFF